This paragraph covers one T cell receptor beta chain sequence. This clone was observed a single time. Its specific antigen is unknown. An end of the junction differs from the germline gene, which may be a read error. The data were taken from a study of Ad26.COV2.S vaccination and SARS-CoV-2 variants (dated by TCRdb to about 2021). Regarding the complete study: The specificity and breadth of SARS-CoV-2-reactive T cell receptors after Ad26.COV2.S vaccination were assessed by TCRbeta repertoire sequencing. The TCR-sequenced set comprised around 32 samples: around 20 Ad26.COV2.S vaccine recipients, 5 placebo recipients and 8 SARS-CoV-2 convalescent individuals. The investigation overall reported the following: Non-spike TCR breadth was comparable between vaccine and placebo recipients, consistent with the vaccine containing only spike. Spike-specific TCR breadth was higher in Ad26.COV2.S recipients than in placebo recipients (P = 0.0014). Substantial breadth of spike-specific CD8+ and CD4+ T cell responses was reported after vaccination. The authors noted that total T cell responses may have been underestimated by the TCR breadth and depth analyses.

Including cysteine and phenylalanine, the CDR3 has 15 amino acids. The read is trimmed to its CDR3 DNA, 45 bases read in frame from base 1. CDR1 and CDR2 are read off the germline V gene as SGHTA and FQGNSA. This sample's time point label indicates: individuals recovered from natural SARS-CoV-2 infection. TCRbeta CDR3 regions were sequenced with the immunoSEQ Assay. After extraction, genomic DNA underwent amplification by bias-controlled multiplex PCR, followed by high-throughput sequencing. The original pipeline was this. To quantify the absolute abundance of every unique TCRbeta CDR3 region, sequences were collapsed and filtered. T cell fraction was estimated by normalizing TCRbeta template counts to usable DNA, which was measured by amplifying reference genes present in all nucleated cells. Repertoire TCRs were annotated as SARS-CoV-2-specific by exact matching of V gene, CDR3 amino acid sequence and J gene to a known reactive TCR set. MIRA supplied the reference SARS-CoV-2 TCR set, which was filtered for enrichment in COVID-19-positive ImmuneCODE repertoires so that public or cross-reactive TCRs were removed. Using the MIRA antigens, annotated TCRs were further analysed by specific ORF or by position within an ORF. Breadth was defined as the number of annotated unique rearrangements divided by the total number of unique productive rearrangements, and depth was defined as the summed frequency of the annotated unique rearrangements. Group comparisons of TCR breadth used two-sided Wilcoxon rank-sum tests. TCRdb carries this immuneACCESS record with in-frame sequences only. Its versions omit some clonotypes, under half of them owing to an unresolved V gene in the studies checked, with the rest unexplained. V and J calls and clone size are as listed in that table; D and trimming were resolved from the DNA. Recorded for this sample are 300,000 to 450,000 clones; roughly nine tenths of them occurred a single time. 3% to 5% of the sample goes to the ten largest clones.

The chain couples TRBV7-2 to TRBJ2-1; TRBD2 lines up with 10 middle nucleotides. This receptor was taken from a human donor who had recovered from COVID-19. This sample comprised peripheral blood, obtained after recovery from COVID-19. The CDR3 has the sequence CASRLAGGSYNEQFF. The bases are TGTGCCAGCAGATTAGCGGGGGGCTCCTACAATGAGCAGTTCTTC.